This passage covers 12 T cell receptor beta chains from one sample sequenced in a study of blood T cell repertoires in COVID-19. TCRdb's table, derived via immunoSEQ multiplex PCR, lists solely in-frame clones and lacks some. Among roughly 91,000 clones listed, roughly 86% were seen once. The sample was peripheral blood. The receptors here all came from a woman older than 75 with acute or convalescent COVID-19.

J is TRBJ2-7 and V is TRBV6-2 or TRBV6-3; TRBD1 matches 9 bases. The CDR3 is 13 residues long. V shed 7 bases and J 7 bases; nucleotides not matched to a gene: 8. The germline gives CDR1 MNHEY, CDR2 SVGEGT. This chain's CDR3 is CASTPGTGFEQYF. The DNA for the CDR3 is TGTGCCAGCACCCCCGGGACAGGGTTTGAGCAGTACTTC.

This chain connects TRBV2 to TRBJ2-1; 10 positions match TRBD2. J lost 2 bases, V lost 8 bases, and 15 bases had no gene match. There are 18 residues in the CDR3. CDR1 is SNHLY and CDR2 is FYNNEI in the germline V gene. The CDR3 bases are TGTGCCAGCTTAGGGACGCGGTTAGCGGGGGGACCCTACAATGAGCAGTTCTTC. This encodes CASLGTRLAGGPYNEQFF. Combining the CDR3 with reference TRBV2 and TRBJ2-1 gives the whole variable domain EPEVTQTPSHQVTQMGQEVILRCVPISNHLYFYWYRQILGQKVEFLVSFYNNEISEKSEIFDDQFSVERPDGSNFTLKIRSTKLEDSAMYFCASLGTRLAGGPYNEQFFGPGTRLTVL.

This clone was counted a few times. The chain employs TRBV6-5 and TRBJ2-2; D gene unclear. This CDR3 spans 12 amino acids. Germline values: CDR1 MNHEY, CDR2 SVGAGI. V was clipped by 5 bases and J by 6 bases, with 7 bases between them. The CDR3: CASSPQSGELFF. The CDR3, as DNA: TGTGCCAGCAGTCCCCAGTCCGGGGAGCTGTTTTTT.

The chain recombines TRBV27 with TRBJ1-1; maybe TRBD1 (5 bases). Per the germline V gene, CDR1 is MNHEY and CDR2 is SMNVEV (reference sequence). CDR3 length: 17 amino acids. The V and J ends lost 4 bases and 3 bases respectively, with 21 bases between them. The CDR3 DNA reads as TGTGCCAGCAGTTCCCTCTCGGCGGGGCGCAAGGACACTGAAGCTTTCTTT. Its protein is CASSSLSAGRKDTEAFF.

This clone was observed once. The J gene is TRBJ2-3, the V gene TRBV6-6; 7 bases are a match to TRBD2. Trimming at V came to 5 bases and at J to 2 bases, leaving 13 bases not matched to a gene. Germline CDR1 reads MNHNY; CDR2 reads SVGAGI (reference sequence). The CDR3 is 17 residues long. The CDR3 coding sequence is TGTGCCAGCAGTCCGTTCGGAGGACTAGGGTTCACAGATACGCAGTATTTT. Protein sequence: CASSPFGGLGFTDTQYF.

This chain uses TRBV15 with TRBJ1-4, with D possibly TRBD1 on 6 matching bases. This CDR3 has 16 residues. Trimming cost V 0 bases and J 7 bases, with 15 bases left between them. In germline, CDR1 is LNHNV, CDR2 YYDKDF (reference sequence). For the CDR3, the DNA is TGTGCCACCAGCAGAGATCGTCGGCAGGGGATTGAAAAACTGTTTTTT. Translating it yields CATSRDRRQGIEKLFF.

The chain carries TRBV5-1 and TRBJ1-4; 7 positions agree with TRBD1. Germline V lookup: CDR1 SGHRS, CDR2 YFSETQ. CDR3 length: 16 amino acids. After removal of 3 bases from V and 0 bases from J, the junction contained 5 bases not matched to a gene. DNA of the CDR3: TGCGCCAGCAGCTCACAGGGGCGGGCAACTAATGAAAAACTGTTTTTT. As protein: CASSSQGRATNEKLFF.

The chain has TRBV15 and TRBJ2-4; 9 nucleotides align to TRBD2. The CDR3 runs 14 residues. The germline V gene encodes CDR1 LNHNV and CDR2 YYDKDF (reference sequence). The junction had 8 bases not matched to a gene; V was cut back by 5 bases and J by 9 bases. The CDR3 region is CATSGGRAQGIQYF. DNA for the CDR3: TGTGCCACCAGCGGCGGGAGGGCCCAAGGCATTCAGTACTTC.

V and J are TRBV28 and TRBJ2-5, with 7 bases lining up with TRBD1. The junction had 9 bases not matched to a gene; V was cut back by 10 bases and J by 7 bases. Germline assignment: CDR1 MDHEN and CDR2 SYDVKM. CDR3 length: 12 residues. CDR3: CATRRGPSTQYF. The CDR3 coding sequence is TGTGCCACTAGAAGGGGGCCGTCGACCCAGTACTTC.

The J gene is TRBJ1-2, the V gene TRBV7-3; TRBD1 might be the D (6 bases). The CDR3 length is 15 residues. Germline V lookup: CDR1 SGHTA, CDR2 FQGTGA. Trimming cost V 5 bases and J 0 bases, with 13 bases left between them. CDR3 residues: CASSKTGIPNYGYTF. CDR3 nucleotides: TGTGCCAGCAGCAAAACAGGGATCCCTAACTATGGCTACACCTTC. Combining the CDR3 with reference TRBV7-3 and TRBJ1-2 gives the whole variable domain GAGVSQTPSNKVTEKGKYVELRCDPISGHTALYWYRQSLGQGPEFLIYFQGTGAADDSGLPNDRFFAVRPEGSVSTLKIQRTERGDSAVYLCASSKTGIPNYGYTFGSGTRLTVV.

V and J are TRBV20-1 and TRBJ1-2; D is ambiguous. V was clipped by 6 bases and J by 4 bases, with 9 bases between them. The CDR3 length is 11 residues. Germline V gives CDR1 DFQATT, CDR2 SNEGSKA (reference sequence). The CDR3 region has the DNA TGCAGTGCCGAGGGAATCTATGGCTACACCTTC. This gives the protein CSAEGIYGYTF.

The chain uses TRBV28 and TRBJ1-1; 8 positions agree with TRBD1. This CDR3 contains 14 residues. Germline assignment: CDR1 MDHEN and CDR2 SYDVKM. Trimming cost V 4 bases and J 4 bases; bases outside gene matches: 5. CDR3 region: CASSWQGAFTEAFF. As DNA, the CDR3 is TGTGCCAGCAGTTGGCAGGGGGCGTTCACTGAAGCTTTCTTT.